This T cell receptor beta chain derives from a study of PD-L1 blockade in urothelial cancer (dated by TCRdb to the late 2010s). Notes on the research overall: Every patient began therapy in the mid-2010s and was given atezolizumab 1,200 mg intravenously every 3 weeks. Twenty-five of 29 patients were males with bladder-origin urothelial cancer, and about 60% of the 29 reported a prior smoking history. An ECOG performance status of 0 or 1 was recorded for the patients, and 0 to 3 prior chemotherapy regimens had been received by the patients. Blood samples were analyzed 3 weeks after the start of treatment (second dose) and 6 weeks after the start of treatment. Blood samples gave median yields of around 140,000 T cells and over 80,000 unique TCRs, along with a median clonality of around 0.075. The study was an exploratory multi-omic analysis of somatic, immune and clinical correlates of response to PD-L1 blockade with atezolizumab in urothelial cancer. Pretreatment tumor samples and matched peripheral blood, collected serially before and after atezolizumab treatment, underwent TCR sequencing. Progression-free survival longer than 6 months counted as durable clinical benefit, and TCR features were additionally tested against both progression-free and overall survival. In the same patients, pretreatment tumors underwent whole exome sequencing and RNA sequencing in addition to TCR sequencing. Durable clinical benefit was achieved by nine patients and was not achieved by 20 patients. Pretreatment blood TCR-seq was available for about 28 patients, at least one posttreatment blood collection was obtained for about 24 patients, and tumor TCR-seq was available for about 24 patients. General conclusions and limits of the study: Among patients with durable benefit, tumor-associated TCR clones showed greater expansion in peripheral blood 3 weeks after treatment started (n ≈ 20, p = 0.022). Improved progression-free and overall survival was associated with having pretreatment peripheral blood TCR clonality below the median. Because the sample size was small (n ≈ 31) and many of the analyses were exploratory, the results are meant to be hypothesis-generating.

Synthetic TCR analog templates were spiked into each PCR to estimate absolute template abundance from read counts. Using the immunoSEQ assay, TCRbeta CDR3 regions were amplified from genomic DNA with bias-controlled V and J gene primers. Sequencing of rearranged TCRbeta segments was performed at approximately 20X coverage. In the original analysis: Clustering was used to correct sequencing errors, and CDR3s were annotated against IMGT so that V, D and J genes could be assigned. Downstream analyses used only productive TCRbeta rearrangements and left out out-of-frame or stop-codon sequences. Clonality was computed as one minus Shannon entropy normalized by the log of the number of unique productive sequences. Fisher's exact test with Benjamini-Hochberg correction, using a cutoff of adjusted p below 0.01, was how clones that differed between time points or between blood and tumor were identified. What TCRdb holds here is the immuneACCESS table cut down to in-frame rearrangements. Part of the clones is not present; checked against another copy, under half of the missing clones reflect an unresolved V gene, and the others are unexplained. Clonal size and the V and J genes are those of that table, whereas D and trimming came from the DNA. In all, the sample holds 40,000 or so clones, and 75% to 90% of those were seen once. Of the sample, roughly 24% falls within the top ten clones.

This clone was seen a handful of times. Its recognized antigen is unknown. The input lacks base qualities; no much larger clone sits a single base away. Taken with the paper, the label for time point translates to: peripheral blood 6 weeks after treatment start. The cohort included roughly 30 patients with locally advanced or metastatic urothelial carcinoma who were treated at Memorial Sloan Kettering on a trial protocol. Peripheral blood mononuclear cells were collected pretreatment and during treatment, with between 1 and 8 total time points obtained per patient. The Qiagen DNeasy Blood extraction kit was used to purify genomic DNA from total PBMCs and tumor samples. PBMCs were collected pretreatment and during treatment and were isolated and stored as previously described. CDR3 length: 18 amino acids, cysteine to phenylalanine. Only the CDR3 region is kept as DNA, spanning 54 bases read in frame from base 1.

The specimen comprised PBMCs, sampled around atezolizumab (anti-PD-L1) treatment. The clonotype originates from a man aged 55 to 70 with urothelial cancer. The receptor chain draws on TRBV12-1 and TRBJ2-7; the table's TRBD2 call for D was not verified on the DNA. TRBV12-1 has pseudogene status. The nucleotide sequence is TGTGCCAGCAGCTTTATGGCCTTTTTGGAGCTTGTCGTCCACGAGCAGTACTTC. Translated, this is CASSFMAFLELVVHEQYF.